This entry concerns a single TCR beta chain. The CDR3 contains 16 residues. V lost 5 bases and J lost 5; bases outside the gene matches: 10. Germline-derived CDR1 and CDR2 are MNHEY and SVGEGT. This entry comes from a study of blood T cell repertoires in COVID-19. Study background: The samples span acute and convalescent COVID-19 from the United States, Italy and Spain. Sample material is recorded as cDNA or gDNA derived from T cells, B-cell-depleted T cells, or PBMCs.

In the authors' workflow: For nucleated cells, counts were estimated from reference gene primer amplification. Data came from immunoSEQ multiplex PCR; TCRdb stores just in-frame clones and leaves some out. The V and J calls and clone size are taken from that table; D and trimming were inferred from the DNA. The table records approximately 150,000 clones, approximately 89% of them present only once. The sequence came from a human donor in a cohort sampled during active COVID-19. Sequencing used peripheral blood. The chain joins TRBV6-2 or TRBV6-3 to TRBJ1-1; TRBD1 matches 11 bases. The CDR3, as DNA: TGTGCCAGCAGTCATGGACAGGGGGCCATCTCAACTGAAGCTTTCTTT. This encodes CASSHGQGAISTEAFF.